This entry is about one TCR beta chain. Its antigen is not identified. The sample originates from a study of regulatory T cells in long-lasting Graves disease. Building of the TCR beta libraries involved iRepertoire HTBI primers and Arm-PCR of CDR3 regions. TCRdb called the multiplex PCR reads again in MiXCR, with one record for every CDR3 protein. The sample yields about half a million distinct CDR3 sequences, about 12% seen once. Trimming shortened V by 1 base and J by 0 bases, and 10 bases separated the two germline ends. Germline lookup yields CDR1 LGHDT and CDR2 YNNKEL (reference sequence). This CDR3 is 15 amino acids long. Time point specified: newly diagnosed GD, antithyroid drugs for less than 3 months. Isolated PBMC RNA provided the starting material for the TCR library. Overall study findings and caveats: With persistent disease, TRBV28, TRBJ1-2 and TRBJ2-5 were the favored segments.

These data also formed part of another study, on T cells in Graves' hyperthyroidism and ophthalmopathy.

The chain links TRBV3-1 to TRBJ2-7, with a weak D call TRBD2 (6 bases). The sequence came from a woman in her twenties or thirties with Graves disease. The specimen was peripheral blood mononuclear cells (PBMCs), collected at new diagnosis, from a patient treated with antithyroid drugs. CDR3 sequence (DNA): TGTGCCAGCAGCCAAGGGCTAGCGCCCTCCTACGAGCAGTACTTC. Its translation: CASSQGLAPSYEQYF.